This TCR beta chain was retrieved from a study of shared clonotypes between healthy human individuals. Study as a whole: Used for every donor were three CD4 naive, three CD4 memory, two CD8 naive and one CD8 memory plate.

This clone was seen more than once but under ten times. The antigen is not known. Different DNA sequences within this sample yield the same CDR3. The assay ran at deep level. Some clones are missing from TCRdb's copy, which holds only in-frame ones; the method was immunoSEQ multiplex PCR. The sample consists of more than 2 million clones, 95% of them appearing once. The germline V gene has CDR1 SGHRS and CDR2 YFSETQ. This CDR3 has 15 amino acids. The ends were cut back, 0 bases at V and 6 bases at J, with 10 bases in the middle. All of the donors resided in Nashville, Tennessee, and each was a Caucasian adult. The study, taken as a whole, reports: Across a handful of donors, naive CD4 shared 5% to 6.5%, naive CD8 over 3%, memory CD4 approximately 2.5%, memory CD8 more than 0.35%.

This TCR derives from a man between 18 and 35 years old in good health. Specimen: naive CD4+ T cells sorted from blood. This sample's subset: CD45RA+ positively selected. The rearrangement joins TRBV5-1 to TRBJ1-6, with D uncertain. The CDR3 DNA is TGCGCCAGCAGCTTGGAAGGAGACCCTAATTCACCCCTCCACTTT. Its translation is CASSLEGDPNSPLHF.